Following are 13 T cell receptor beta chains from one sample sequenced in a study of cytomegalovirus exposure and HLA in healthy donors. The PCR used 60 Vbeta and 13 Jbeta primers. TCRdb keeps only in-frame clones here, not all; method: immunoSEQ multiplex PCR. The repertoire includes 150,000 to 200,000 clones, 87% of them detected once, and under 1.2% sits in the top ten. The sample comprised PBMCs. The source is a boy between 2 and 10 years old in good health and CMV-seronegative.

The rearrangement links TRBV27 to TRBJ1-5, with 9 positions matching TRBD1. This CDR3 is 16 amino acids long. V trimming: 7 bases; J trimming: 2 bases; junction bases outside the gene matches: 9. CDR1 and CDR2 from the germline V gene are MNHEY and SMNVEV (reference sequence). The CDR3 DNA is TGTGCCAGCATCTTATGGGACAGGGTAGGCAATCAGCCCCAGCATTTT. Translated: CASILWDRVGNQPQHF.

The V and J genes are TRBV4-1 and TRBJ1-1, with D tentatively TRBD1 (6 bases). V dropped 2 bases and J dropped 5 bases, with 9 bases sitting between them. The CDR3 runs to 13 residues. Germline-derived CDR1 and CDR2 are MGHRA and YSYEKL. The CDR3 coding sequence is TGCGCCAGCAGCCAAAATACAGGGACTGAAGCTTTCTTT. This sequence encodes CASSQNTGTEAFF.

This clone appeared a single time. The chain combines TRBV19 with TRBJ1-2; D call uncertain. The CDR3 is made up of 16 amino acids. In germline, CDR1 is LNHDA, CDR2 SQIVND (reference sequence). Trimming pared 1 base from V and 4 bases from J, leaving 16 bases between. DNA for the CDR3: TGTGCCAGTAGTATAGGTTCCGGACTGATAGGCTATGGCTACACCTTC. Translating gives CASSIGSGLIGYGYTF.

V is TRBV5-1 and J is TRBJ2-2; D is ambiguous. CDR1 is SGHRS, CDR2 YFSETQ, per germline. CDR3 size: 13 residues. V shed 3 bases and J shed 4 bases, with 7 bases lying between them. CDR3 nucleotide sequence: TGCGCCAGCAGCTCGTACGGCACCGGGGAGCTGTTTTTT. Translation gives CASSSYGTGELFF.

This chain joins TRBV21-1 and TRBJ2-1; the table's TRBD1 call for D was not verified on the DNA. TRBV21-1 is an annotated pseudogene. There are 15 residues in the CDR3. The DNA for the CDR3 is TGTGCCAGCAGCAAGACCCGGGACAGGGTCCGTGAGCAGTTCTTC. This codes for CASSKTRDRVREQFF.

The table lists this clone with a count of one. This chain joins TRBV6-1 and TRBJ2-1, with 9 bases matching TRBD2. Germline trimming cut 5 bases from V and 7 bases from J; bases unmatched to any gene: 9. The CDR3 is made up of 15 amino acids. Per the germline V gene, CDR1 is MNHNS and CDR2 is SASEGT. This CDR3 is CASSPNSGSRNEQFF. The CDR3 bases are TGTGCCAGCAGTCCCAATAGCGGGAGTAGGAATGAGCAGTTCTTC.

This chain uses TRBV30 with TRBJ1-2; 10 bases agree with TRBD1. Germline V gene data show CDR1 as GTSNPN and CDR2 as SVGIG (reference sequence). The CDR3 runs 21 residues. V lost 1 base to trimming and J lost 6 bases; unmatched junction nucleotides: 26. In DNA form, the CDR3 reads TGTGCCTGGAGTGGCCTATCCCGGACAGGGGGAGGGAGTGAGTATAGGGATGGCTACACCTTC. It encodes CAWSGLSRTGGGSEYRDGYTF. The variable domain in full, completed from reference TRBV30 and TRBJ1-2, reads SQTIHQWPATLVQPVGSPLSLECTVEGTSNPNLYWYRQAAGRGLQLLFYSVGIGQISSEVPQNLSASRPQDRQFILSSKKLLLSDSGFYLCAWSGLSRTGGGSEYRDGYTFGSGTRLTVV.

On this clone itself: At one boundary the junction diverges from the germline segment, which might be a read error. The chain links TRBV7-9 to TRBJ1-6, with a tentative D call TRBD1 (6 bases). CDR3 size: 15 residues. Germline loops: CDR1 SEHNR, CDR2 FQNEAQ (reference sequence). The CDR3 DNA reads as TGTTCCAGCAGCAAAGTACAGGGTTTCGGGTCACCCCTCCACTTT. Amino acids: CSSSKVQGFGSPLHF.

The CDR3, as DNA: TGCGCCAGCAGCCAAGAGGTCCCATCACGGGTTCGGGAGCTGTTTTTT. Its protein is CASSQEVPSRVRELFF. The chain couples TRBV4-1 to TRBJ2-2; D ambiguous. The V gene's germline CDR1 is MGHRA and CDR2 YSYEKL. V shed 0 bases and J shed 9 bases, with 17 bases lying between them. The CDR3 sequence is 16 residues long.

This sequence joins TRBV5-4 and TRBJ1-2, with D perhaps TRBD1 (5 bases). Deletions cut 0 bases from V and 2 bases from J, with 11 bases between. CDR3 size: 15 residues. CDR1 and CDR2 (germline): SGHNT, YYREEE (reference sequence). CDR3 sequence reads: CASSLELRDNYGYTF. The DNA for the CDR3 is TGTGCCAGCAGCTTGGAATTGCGGGACAACTATGGCTACACCTTC.

The chain recombines TRBV19 with TRBJ2-1; 8 nucleotides agree with TRBD2. The V gene's germline CDR1 is LNHDA and CDR2 SQIVND (reference sequence). With V trimmed by 2 bases and J by 3 bases, 3 bases remained unmatched. There are 15 residues in the CDR3. The DNA for the CDR3 is TGTGCCAGTAGTATAAGGGCGGGGGGCTACAATGAGCAGTTCTTC. Protein: CASSIRAGGYNEQFF.

CDR3 in DNA: TGTGCCAGCAGCTTAGCACAGGGGTGGCTCACAGATACGCAGTATTTT. Translating it yields CASSLAQGWLTDTQYF. The rearrangement uses TRBV11-2 and TRBJ2-3, with 7 bases fitting TRBD1. The length of the CDR3 is 16 residues. With 1 base clipped from V and 2 bases from J, the junction kept 6 bases outside the gene matches. Germline V gene lookup returns CDR1 SGHAT and CDR2 FQNNGV.

For the CDR3, the DNA is TGTGCCAGCCATCCCTGGGGACAGGGGGATTCACCCCTCCACTTT. Protein product: CASHPWGQGDSPLHF. The rearrangement links TRBV7-8 to TRBJ1-6, with 11 bases identical to TRBD1. There are 15 residues in the CDR3. Germline V CDR1 and CDR2: SGHVS, FQNEAQ. V trimming: 8 bases; J trimming: 8 bases; junction bases outside the gene matches: 8.